This record looks at one T cell receptor beta chain sequence and its context. Sequencing was performed with immunoSEQ multiplex PCR; in TCRdb, only in-frame clones are kept and a portion is missing. The data contain more than 250,000 clones, roughly 86% of them singletons. The data belong to a study of blood T cell repertoires in COVID-19. Trimming at V came to 5 bases and at J to 10 bases, leaving 14 bases not matched to a gene. Per the germline V gene, CDR1 is SGHAT and CDR2 is FQNNGV. The CDR3 totals 15 residues. This chain links TRBV11-2 with TRBJ2-1; 7 positions agree with TRBD1. Sequences were obtained from peripheral blood. The receptor comes from a woman between 50 and 59 years old with acute or convalescent COVID-19. The CDR3 is CASSPVGDSFSEQFF. CDR3 nucleotides: TGTGCCAGCAGCCCAGTAGGGGACAGCTTTTCGGAGCAGTTCTTC.